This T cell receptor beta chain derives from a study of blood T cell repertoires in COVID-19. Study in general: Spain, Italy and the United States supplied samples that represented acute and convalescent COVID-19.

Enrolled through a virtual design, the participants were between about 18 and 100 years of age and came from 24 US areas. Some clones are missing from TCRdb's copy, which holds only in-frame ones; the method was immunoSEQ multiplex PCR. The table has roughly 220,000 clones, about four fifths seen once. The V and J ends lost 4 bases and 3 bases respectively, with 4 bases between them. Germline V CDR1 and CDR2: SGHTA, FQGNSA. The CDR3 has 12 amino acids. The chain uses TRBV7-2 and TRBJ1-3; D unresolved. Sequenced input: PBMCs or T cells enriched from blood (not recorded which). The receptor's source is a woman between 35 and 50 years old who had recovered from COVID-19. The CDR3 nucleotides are TGTGCCAGCAGCTCGGTTGGAAACACCATATATTTT. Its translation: CASSSVGNTIYF. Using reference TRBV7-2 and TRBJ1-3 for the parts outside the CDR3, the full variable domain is GAGVSQSPSNKVTEKGKDVELRCDPISGHTALYWYRQSLGQGLEFLIYFQGNSAPDKSGLPSDRFSAERTGGSVSTLTIQRTQQEDSAVYLCASSSVGNTIYFGEGSWLTVV.